One and the same sample provided the 9 T cell receptor beta chains below, sequenced in a study of T-cell memory formation after mild COVID-19 (dated by TCRdb to 2020 to 2022). The library was made by 5' RACE. The run used an Illumina NovaSeq 6000. TCRdb reanalyzed the raw reads on its own, using fastp at Q25 for trimming and MiXCR for clone calling, and kept in-frame beta chains. Entries are consolidated by CDR3 protein sequence, retaining the most common genes and DNA. In all, the sample holds more than 300,000 distinct CDR3 sequences, and around 20% of those were seen once. The ten biggest clones cover around 23% of the sample. Sequencing was carried out using PBMCs or a T cell subset sorted from them (not recorded which). The origin of the receptors is a man between 18 and 29 years old who had mild COVID-19 (a few samples of this study predate the infection). The sample titles of this study are shuffled in the database, so cell type and time point are left out; the donor was told from shared clones.

V is TRBV20-1 and J is TRBJ2-5; D might be TRBD2 (5 bases). The CDR3 consists of 12 residues. Germline V lookup: CDR1 DFQATT, CDR2 SNEGSKA (reference sequence). Between the trimmed V and J ends, which lost 6 bases and 0 bases, there was a span of 8 bases. CDR3 sequence: CSAPEDQETQYF. The CDR3 nucleotides are TGCAGTGCCCCGGAGGACCAAGAGACCCAGTACTTC.

This clonotype was seen a few times. The chain joins TRBV7-3 to TRBJ2-2; D is tentatively TRBD1 or TRBD2 (5 bases each). Germline CDR1 SGHTA, CDR2 FQGTGA. The V end was cut by 5 bases, the J end by 4 bases, with 14 bases between. The CDR3 totals 15 residues. CDR3 nucleotide sequence: TGTGCCAGCAGCGACCTCGGGGCGGCCACCGGGGAGCTGTTTTTT. Amino acid sequence: CASSDLGAATGELFF.

This clonotype was seen only once. This sequence joins TRBV4-3 and TRBJ2-7; tentative D call: TRBD1 (6 bases). The germline V gene has CDR1 LGHNA and CDR2 YSLEER. The CDR3 loop spans 15 amino acids. Trimming took 3 bases from V and 3 from J, leaving 15 bases between them. CDR3 sequence (DNA): TGCGCCAGCAGCCAGTTACAGGGCCTCGGCTACGAGCAGTACTTC. This encodes CASSQLQGLGYEQYF.

This chain links TRBV24-1 with TRBJ1-1; no clear D gene. CDR1 is KGHDR and CDR2 is SFDVKD in the germline V gene. V lost 3 bases, J lost 3 bases, and 10 bases lay in between. This CDR3 contains 14 residues. The CDR3 reads CATSDPGRDTEAFF. The DNA for the CDR3 is TGTGCCACCAGTGATCCGGGCAGAGACACTGAAGCTTTCTTT.

This clonotype was detected only a few times. This chain links TRBV12-3 or TRBV12-4 with TRBJ1-5, with a possible D match to TRBD1 (6 bases). The CDR3 is 15 residues long. Trimming removed 6 bases at V and 6 bases at J, with 18 bases between. CDR3 sequence: CASSRDRSWIQPQHF. DNA of the CDR3: TGTGCCAGCAGCCGCGACAGGTCTTGGATTCAGCCCCAGCATTTT.

The chain joins TRBV6-5 to TRBJ2-2; TRBD2 agrees at 8 bases. This CDR3 has 15 residues. Germline trimming cut 5 bases from V and 6 bases from J; bases unmatched to any gene: 8. CDR1 is MNHEY and CDR2 is SVGAGI in the germline V gene. The CDR3 coding sequence is TGTGCCAGCAGTCACACCGGGACTAGTGCCGGGGAGCTGTTTTTT. It translates to CASSHTGTSAGELFF.

The V and J genes are TRBV6-5 and TRBJ1-4; D uncertain. The CDR3 spans 14 residues. CDR1 is MNHEY and CDR2 is SVGAGI in the germline V gene. Trimming took 2 bases from V and 4 from J, leaving 8 bases between them. Here the CDR3 DNA reads TGTGCCAGCAGTTACGTCGGTCATAATGAAAAACTGTTTTTT. Residues: CASSYVGHNEKLFF.

This clonotype was counted only a few times. The J gene is TRBJ2-5, the V gene TRBV7-9, with 12 bases aligning to TRBD2. This CDR3 has 18 residues. The germline V gene encodes CDR1 SEHNR and CDR2 FQNEAQ (reference sequence). V shed 5 bases and J 2 bases; nucleotides not matched to a gene: 12. CDR3 DNA: TGTGCCAGCAGCGTATACCGGGCCGGGACTAGCGGGCAAGAGACCCAGTACTTC. Its translation: CASSVYRAGTSGQETQYF.

In its sample, this clonotype was seen a few times. The V call is TRBV5-1, the J call TRBJ2-7; D remains unclear. The germline V gene encodes CDR1 SGHRS and CDR2 YFSETQ. The CDR3 spans 13 residues. V shed 3 bases and J shed 0 bases, with 7 bases lying between them. CDR3 amino acids: CASSSPFSYEQYF. The CDR3 region has the DNA TGCGCCAGCAGCTCCCCCTTCTCCTACGAGCAGTACTTC. The variable domain in full, completed from reference TRBV5-1 and TRBJ2-7, reads KAGVTQTPRYLIKTRGQQVTLSCSPISGHRSVSWYQQTPGQGLQFLFEYFSETQRNKGNFPGRFSGRQFSNSRSEMNVSTLELGDSALYLCASSSPFSYEQYFGPGTRLTVT.